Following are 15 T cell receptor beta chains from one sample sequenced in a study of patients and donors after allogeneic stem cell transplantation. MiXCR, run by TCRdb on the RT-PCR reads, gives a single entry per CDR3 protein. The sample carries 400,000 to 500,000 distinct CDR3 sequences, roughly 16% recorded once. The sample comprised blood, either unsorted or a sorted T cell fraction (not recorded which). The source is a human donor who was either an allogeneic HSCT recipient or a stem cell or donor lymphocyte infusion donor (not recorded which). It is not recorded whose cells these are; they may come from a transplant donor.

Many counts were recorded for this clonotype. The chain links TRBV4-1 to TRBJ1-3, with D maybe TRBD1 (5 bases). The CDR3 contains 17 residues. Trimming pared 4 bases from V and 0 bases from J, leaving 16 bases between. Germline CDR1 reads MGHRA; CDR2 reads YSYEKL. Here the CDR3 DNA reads TGCGCCAGCAGCCGAGAACCGGGACGGATCTCTGGAAACACCATATATTTT. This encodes CASSREPGRISGNTIYF.

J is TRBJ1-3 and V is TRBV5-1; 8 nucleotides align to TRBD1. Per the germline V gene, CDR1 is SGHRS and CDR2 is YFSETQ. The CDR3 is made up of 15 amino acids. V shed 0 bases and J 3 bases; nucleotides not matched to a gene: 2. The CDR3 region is CASSLEDRDGNTIYF. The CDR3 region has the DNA TGCGCCAGCAGCTTGGAGGACAGGGATGGAAACACCATATATTTT.

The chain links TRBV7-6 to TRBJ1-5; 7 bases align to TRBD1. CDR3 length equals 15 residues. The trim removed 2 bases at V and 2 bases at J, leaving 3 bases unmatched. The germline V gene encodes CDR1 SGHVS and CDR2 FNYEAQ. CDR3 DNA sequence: TGTGCCAGCAGCTTACCTCAGGGGGGCAATCAGCCCCAGCATTTT. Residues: CASSLPQGGNQPQHF.

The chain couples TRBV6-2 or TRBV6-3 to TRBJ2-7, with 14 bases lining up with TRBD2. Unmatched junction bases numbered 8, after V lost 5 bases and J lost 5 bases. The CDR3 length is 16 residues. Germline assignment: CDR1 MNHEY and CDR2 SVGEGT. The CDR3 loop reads CASSPRTSGRINEQYF. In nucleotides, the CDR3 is TGTGCCAGCAGTCCAAGGACTAGCGGGAGGATTAACGAGCAGTACTTC.

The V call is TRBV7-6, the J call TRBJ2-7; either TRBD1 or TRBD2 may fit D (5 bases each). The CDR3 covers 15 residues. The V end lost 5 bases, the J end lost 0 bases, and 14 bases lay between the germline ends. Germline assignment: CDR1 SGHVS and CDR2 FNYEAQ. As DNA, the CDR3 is TGTGCCAGCAGCGAGGGGTATAGAAGCTCCTACGAGCAGTACTTC. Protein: CASSEGYRSSYEQYF. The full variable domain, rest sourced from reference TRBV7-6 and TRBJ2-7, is GAGVSQSPRYKVTKRGQDVALRCDPISGHVSLYWYRQALGQGPEFLTYFNYEAQQDKSGLPNDRFSAERPEGSISTLTIQRTEQRDSAMYRCASSEGYRSSYEQYFGPGTRLTVT.

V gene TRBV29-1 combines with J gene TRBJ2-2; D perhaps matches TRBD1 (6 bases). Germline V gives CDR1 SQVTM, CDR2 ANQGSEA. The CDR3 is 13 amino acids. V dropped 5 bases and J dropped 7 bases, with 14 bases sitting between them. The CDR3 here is CSVYQGRNGELFF. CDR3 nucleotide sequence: TGCAGCGTTTATCAGGGGCGGAACGGGGAGCTGTTTTTT.

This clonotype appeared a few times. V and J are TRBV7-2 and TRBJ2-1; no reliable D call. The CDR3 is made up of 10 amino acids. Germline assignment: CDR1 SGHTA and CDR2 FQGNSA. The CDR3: CCAPGGEQFF. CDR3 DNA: TGTTGTGCCCCGGGTGGCGAGCAGTTCTTC.

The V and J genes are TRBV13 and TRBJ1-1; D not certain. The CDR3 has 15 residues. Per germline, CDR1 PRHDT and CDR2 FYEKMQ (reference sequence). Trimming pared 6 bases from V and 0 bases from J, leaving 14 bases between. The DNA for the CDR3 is TGTGCCAGCAGTTCGTCTATTTTAATGAACACTGAAGCTTTCTTT. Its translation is CASSSSILMNTEAFF.

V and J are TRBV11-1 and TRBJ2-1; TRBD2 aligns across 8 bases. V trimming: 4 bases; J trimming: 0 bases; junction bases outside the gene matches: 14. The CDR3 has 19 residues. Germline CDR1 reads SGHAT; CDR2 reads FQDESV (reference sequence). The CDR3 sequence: CASSSGLAYSKSSYNEQFF. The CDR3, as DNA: TGTGCCAGCAGCTCAGGACTAGCCTACTCTAAGAGCTCCTACAATGAGCAGTTCTTC.

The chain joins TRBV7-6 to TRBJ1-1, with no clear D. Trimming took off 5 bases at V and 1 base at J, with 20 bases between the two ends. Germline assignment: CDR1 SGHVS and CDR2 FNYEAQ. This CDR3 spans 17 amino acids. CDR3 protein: CASSPGHGNVPNTEAFF. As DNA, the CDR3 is TGTGCCAGCAGCCCTGGGCATGGAAACGTTCCGAACACTGAAGCTTTCTTT.

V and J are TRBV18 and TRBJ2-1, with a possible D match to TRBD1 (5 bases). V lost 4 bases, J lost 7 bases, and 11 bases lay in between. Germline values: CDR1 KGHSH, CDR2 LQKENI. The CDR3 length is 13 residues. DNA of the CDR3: TGTGCCAGCTCACGGCAGGGATTAAATGAGCAGTTCTTC. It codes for CASSRQGLNEQFF.

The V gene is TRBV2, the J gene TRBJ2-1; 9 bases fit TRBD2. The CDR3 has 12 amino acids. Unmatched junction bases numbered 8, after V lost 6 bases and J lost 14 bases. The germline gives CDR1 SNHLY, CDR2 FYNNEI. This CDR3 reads CASRDPGLAKFF. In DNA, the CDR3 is TGTGCCAGCAGGGACCCGGGACTAGCAAAGTTCTTC.

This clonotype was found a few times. The CDR3 is CASSLAGKLNEKLFF. DNA for the CDR3: TGTGCCAGCAGCTTGGCCGGGAAACTTAATGAAAAACTGTTTTTT. The chain employs TRBV7-9 and TRBJ1-4, with D hard to call. The CDR3 runs to 15 residues. The V gene lost 3 bases and the J gene lost 4 bases, with 12 bases spanning the gap. Germline-derived CDR1 and CDR2 are SEHNR and FQNEAQ (reference sequence).

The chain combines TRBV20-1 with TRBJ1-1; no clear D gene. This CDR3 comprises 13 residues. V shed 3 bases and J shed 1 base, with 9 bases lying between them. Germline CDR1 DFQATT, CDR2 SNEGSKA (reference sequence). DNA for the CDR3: TGCAGTGCTAGCCTTAACCAGAACACTGAAGCTTTCTTT. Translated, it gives CSASLNQNTEAFF.

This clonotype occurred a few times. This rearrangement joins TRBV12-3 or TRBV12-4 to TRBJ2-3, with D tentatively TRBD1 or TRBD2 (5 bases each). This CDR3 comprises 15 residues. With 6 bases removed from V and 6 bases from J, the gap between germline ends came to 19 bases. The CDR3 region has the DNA TGTGCCAGCAGCTCCGGGACGAACACTTTGGATACGCAGTATTTT. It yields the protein CASSSGTNTLDTQYF.